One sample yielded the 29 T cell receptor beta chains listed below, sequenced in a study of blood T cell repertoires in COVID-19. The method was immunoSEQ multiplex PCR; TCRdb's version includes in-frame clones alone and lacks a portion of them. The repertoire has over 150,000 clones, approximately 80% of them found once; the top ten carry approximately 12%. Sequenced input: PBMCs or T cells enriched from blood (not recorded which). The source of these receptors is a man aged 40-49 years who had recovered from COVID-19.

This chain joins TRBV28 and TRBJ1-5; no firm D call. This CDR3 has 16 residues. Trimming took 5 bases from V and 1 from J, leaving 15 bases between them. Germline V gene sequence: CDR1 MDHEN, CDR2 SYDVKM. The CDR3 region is CASSTNGVVSNQPQHF. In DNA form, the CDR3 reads TGTGCCAGCAGTACAAACGGGGTGGTAAGCAATCAGCCCCAGCATTTT.

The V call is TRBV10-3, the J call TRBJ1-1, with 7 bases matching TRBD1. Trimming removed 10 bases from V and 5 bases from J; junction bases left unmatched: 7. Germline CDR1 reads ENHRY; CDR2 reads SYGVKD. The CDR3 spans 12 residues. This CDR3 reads CATVQGPTEAFF. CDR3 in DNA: TGTGCCACGGTACAGGGGCCGACTGAAGCTTTCTTT.

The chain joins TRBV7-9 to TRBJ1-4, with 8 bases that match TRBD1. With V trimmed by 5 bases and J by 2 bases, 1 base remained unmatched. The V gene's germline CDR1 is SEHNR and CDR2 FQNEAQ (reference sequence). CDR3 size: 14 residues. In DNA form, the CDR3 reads TGTGCCAGCAGCCGACAGGGGACTAATGAAAAACTGTTTTTT. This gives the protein CASSRQGTNEKLFF.

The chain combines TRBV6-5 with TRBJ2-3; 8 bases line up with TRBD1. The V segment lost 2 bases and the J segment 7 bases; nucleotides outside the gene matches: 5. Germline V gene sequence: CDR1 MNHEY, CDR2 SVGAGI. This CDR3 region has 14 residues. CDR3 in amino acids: CASSYRTGRNTQYF. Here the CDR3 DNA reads TGTGCCAGCAGTTACCGGACAGGGAGGAATACGCAGTATTTT.

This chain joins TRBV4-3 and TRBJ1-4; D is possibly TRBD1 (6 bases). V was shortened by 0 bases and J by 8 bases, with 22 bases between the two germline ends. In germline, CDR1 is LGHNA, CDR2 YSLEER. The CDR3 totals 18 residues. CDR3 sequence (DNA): TGCGCCAGCAGCCAAGATATCGGGGGGGGGACACGGAAAGAAAAACTGTTTTTT. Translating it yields CASSQDIGGGTRKEKLFF.

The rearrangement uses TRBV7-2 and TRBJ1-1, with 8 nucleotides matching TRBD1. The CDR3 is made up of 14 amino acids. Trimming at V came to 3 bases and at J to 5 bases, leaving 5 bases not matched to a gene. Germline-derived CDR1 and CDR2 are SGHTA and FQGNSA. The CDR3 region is CASSLLQGDTEAFF. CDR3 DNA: TGTGCCAGCAGCTTGTTACAGGGGGATACTGAAGCTTTCTTT.

The CDR3 here is CASSLDDTFSPLHF. CDR3 sequence (DNA): TGTGCCAGCAGCTTGGACGACACCTTTTCACCCCTCCACTTT. The chain has TRBV5-4 and TRBJ1-6; no clear D gene. The CDR3 is 14 amino acids. Germline V gene data show CDR1 as SGHNT and CDR2 as YYREEE (reference sequence). V lost 0 bases to trimming and J lost 9 bases, with 10 bases between them.

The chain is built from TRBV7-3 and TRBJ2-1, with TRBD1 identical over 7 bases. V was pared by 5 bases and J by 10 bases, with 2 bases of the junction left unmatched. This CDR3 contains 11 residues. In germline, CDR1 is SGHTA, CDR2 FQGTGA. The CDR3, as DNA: TGTGCCAGCAGCCAAGGGGGCGAGCAGTTCTTC. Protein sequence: CASSQGGEQFF.

For the CDR3, the DNA is TGTGCCAGCAGCTTAGCCCTAGCCAGGGGAAGCTCCTACAATGAGCAGTTCTTC. This sequence encodes CASSLALARGSSYNEQFF. The V gene is TRBV7-8, the J gene TRBJ2-1; D perhaps matches TRBD1 (6 bases). Per the germline V gene, CDR1 is SGHVS and CDR2 is FQNEAQ. This CDR3 is built from 18 residues. Trimming left V 0 bases short and J 0 bases short, with 15 bases between.

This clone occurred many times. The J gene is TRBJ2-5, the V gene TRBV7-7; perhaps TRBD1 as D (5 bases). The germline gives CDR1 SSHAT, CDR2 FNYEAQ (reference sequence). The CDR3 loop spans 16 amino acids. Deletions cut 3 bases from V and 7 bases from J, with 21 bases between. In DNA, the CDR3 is TGTGCCAGCAGCTTTGAAGCCGGGCCCCCAAGGGGGACCCAGTACTTC. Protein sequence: CASSFEAGPPRGTQYF.

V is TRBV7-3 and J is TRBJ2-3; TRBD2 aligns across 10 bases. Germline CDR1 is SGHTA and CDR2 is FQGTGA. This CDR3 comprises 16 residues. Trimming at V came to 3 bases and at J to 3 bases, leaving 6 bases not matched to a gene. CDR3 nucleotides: TGTGCCAGCAGCTTTTCTAGCGGGAGAGGTACAGATACGCAGTATTTT. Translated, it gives CASSFSSGRGTDTQYF.

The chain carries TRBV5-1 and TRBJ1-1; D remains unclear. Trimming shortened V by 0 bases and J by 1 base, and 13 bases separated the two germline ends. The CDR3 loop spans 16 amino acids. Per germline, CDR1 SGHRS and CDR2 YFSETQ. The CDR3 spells CASSLASGIENTEAFF. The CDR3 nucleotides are TGCGCCAGCAGCTTGGCCTCGGGGATTGAGAACACTGAAGCTTTCTTT.

The CDR3 region is CASSQEWWGLGQPQHF. CDR3 sequence (DNA): TGCGCCAGCAGCCAAGAGTGGTGGGGACTTGGACAGCCCCAGCATTTT. V gene TRBV4-1 combines with J gene TRBJ1-5; D is perhaps TRBD1 (5 bases). Germline CDR1 and CDR2: MGHRA and YSYEKL. Trimming took off 0 bases at V and 7 bases at J, with 16 bases between the two ends. This CDR3 region has 16 residues.

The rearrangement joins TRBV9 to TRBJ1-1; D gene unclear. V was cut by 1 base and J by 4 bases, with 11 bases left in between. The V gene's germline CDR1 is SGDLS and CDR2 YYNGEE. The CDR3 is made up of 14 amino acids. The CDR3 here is CASSVTTLTTEAFF. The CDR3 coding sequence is TGTGCCAGCAGCGTAACTACATTGACCACTGAAGCTTTCTTT.

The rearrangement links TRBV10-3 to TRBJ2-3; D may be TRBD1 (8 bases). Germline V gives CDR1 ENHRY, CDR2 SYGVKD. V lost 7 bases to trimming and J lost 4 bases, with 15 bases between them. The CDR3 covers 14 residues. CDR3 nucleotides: TGTGCCATCACCACAGGGGGGGCCGCAGATACGCAGTATTTT. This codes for CAITTGGAADTQYF.

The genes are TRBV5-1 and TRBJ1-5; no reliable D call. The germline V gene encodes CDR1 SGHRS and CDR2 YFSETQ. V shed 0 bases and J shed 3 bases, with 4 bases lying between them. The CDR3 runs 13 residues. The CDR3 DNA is TGCGCCAGCAGCTTGGACACCAATCAGCCCCAGCATTTT. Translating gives CASSLDTNQPQHF.

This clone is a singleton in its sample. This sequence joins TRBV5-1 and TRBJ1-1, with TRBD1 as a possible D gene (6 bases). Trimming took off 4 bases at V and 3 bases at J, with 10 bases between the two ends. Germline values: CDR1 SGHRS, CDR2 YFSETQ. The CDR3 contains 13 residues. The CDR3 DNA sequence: TGCGCCAGCAGCCCCGGACAGTACACTGAAGCTTTCTTT. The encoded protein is CASSPGQYTEAFF.

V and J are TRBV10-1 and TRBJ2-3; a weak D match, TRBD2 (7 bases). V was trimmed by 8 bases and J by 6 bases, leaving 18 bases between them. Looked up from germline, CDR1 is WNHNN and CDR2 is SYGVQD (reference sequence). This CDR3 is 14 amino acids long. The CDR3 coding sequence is TGCGCCAGCCTATGGGAGGGGGAGCCGGATACGCAGTATTTT. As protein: CASLWEGEPDTQYF.

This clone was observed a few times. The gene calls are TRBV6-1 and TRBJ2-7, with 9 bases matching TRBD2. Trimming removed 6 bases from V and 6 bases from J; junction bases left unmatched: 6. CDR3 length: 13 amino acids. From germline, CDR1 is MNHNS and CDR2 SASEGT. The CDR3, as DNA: TGTGCCAGCAGCCCGGGACTAGCTCTCGAGCAGTACGTC. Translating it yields CASSPGLALEQYV.

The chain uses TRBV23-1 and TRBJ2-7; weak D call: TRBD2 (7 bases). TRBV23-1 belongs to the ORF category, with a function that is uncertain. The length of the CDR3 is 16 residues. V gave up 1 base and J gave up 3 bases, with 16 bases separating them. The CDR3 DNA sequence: TGCGCCAGCAGTCAATTCGGGGGGCAGAATGGCTACGAGCAGTACTTC. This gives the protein CASSQFGGQNGYEQYF.

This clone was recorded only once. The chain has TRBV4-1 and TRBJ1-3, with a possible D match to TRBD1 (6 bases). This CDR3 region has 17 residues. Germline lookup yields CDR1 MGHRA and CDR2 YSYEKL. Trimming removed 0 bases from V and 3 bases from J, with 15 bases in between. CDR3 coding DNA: TGCGCCAGCAGCCAAGAAGCGGGGGCGACAATTGGAAACACCATATATTTT. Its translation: CASSQEAGATIGNTIYF.

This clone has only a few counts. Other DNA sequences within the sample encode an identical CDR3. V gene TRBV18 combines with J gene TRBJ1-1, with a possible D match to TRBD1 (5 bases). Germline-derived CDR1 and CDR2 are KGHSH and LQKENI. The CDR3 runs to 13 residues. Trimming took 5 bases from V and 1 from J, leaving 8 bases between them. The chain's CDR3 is CASSSDRNTEAFF. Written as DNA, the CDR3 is TGTGCCAGCTCATCTGACAGGAACACTGAAGCTTTCTTT.

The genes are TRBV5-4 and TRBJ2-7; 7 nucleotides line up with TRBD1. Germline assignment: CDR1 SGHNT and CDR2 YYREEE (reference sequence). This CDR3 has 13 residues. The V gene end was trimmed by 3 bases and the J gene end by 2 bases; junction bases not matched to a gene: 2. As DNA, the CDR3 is TGTGCCAGCAGCTCTACAGGGGCCTACGAGCAGTACTTC. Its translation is CASSSTGAYEQYF.

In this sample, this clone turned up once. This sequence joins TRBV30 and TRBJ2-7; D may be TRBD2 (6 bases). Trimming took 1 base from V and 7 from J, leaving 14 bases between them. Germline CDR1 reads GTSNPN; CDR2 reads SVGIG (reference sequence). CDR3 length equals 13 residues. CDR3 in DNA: TGTGCCTGGAGTGGTGGGTTGGGGAGGGAGCAGTACGTC. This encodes CAWSGGLGREQYV.

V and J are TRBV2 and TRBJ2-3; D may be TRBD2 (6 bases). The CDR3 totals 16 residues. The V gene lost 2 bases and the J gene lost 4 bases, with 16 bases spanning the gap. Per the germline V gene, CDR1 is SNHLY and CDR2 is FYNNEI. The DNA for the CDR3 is TGTGCCAGCAGTGAATTCGGGGGAGAGGTCGCAGATACGCAGTATTTT. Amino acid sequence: CASSEFGGEVADTQYF.

CDR3 amino acids: CASSLVGGEETQYF. Written as DNA, the CDR3 is TGTGCCAGCAGCTTGGTAGGCGGGGAAGAGACCCAGTACTTC. The chain joins TRBV5-5 to TRBJ2-5; perhaps TRBD2 as D (6 bases). CDR1 and CDR2 (germline): SGHKS, YYEKEE (reference sequence). V lost 0 bases and J 3 bases, leaving 9 bases between the germline ends. The CDR3 loop spans 14 amino acids.

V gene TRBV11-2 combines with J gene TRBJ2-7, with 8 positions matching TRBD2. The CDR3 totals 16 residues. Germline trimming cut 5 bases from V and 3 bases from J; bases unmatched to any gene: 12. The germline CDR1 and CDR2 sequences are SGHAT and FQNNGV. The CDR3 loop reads CASSLFGGRFHYEQYV. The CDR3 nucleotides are TGTGCCAGCAGCCTTTTTGGCGGGAGGTTCCACTACGAGCAGTACGTC.

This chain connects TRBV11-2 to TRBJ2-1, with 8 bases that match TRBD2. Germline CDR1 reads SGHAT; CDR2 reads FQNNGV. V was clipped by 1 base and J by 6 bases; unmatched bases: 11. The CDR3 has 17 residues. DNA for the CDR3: TGTGCCAGCAGCTTAGGGTCAGCGGGAGAGGTTCCCAATGAGCAGTTCTTC. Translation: CASSLGSAGEVPNEQFF.

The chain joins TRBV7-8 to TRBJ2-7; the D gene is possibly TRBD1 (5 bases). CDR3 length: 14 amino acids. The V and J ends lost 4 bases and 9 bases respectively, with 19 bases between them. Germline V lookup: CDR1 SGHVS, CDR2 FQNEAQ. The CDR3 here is CASSSQLGQGGQYV. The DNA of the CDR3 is TGTGCCAGCAGCTCACAGCTAGGGCAGGGTGGGCAGTACGTC.